This TCR beta chain is drawn from a study of blood T cell repertoires in COVID-19. Overall study: COVID-19 samples collected from the United States, Italy and Spain covered acute and convalescent phases. Sample material is recorded as cDNA or gDNA derived from T cells, B-cell-depleted T cells, or PBMCs.

Per the authors' pipeline: For nucleated cells, counts were estimated from reference gene primer amplification. Produced via immunoSEQ multiplex PCR; TCRdb's table is partial and in-frame only. V and J calls and clone size follow that table, whereas D and trimming were derived from the DNA. The sample lists about 87,000 clones; about 90% were seen once. V lost 0 bases to trimming and J lost 2 bases, with 14 bases between them. This CDR3 is 16 amino acids long. CDR1 and CDR2 from the germline V gene are SGHRS and YFSETQ. The origin of this receptor is a human donor with acute or convalescent COVID-19. The donor label of this sample is uncertain. Sequenced material: peripheral blood. The chain uses TRBV5-1 and TRBJ1-2; D is perhaps TRBD1 (5 bases). CDR3 coding DNA: TGCGCCAGCAGCTTGGCTTCCAGGGTGGGGAACTATGGCTACACCTTC. Translating it yields CASSLASRVGNYGYTF.